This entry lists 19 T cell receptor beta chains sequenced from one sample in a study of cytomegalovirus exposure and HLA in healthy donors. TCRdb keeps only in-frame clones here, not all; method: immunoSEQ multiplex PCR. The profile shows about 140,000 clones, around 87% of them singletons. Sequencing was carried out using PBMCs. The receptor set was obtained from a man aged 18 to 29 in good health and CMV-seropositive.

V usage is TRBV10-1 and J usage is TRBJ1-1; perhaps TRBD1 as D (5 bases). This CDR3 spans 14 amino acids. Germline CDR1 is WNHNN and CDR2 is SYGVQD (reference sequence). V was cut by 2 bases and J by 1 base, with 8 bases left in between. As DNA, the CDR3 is TGCGCCAGCAGTGAGGACAGAACGAACACTGAAGCTTTCTTT. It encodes CASSEDRTNTEAFF.

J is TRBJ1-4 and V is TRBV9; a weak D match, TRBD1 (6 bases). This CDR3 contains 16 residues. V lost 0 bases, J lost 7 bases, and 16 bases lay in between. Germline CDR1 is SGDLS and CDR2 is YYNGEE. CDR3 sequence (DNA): TGTGCCAGCAGCGTAGACCCGGGACACTCCTTTGAAAAACTGTTTTTT. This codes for CASSVDPGHSFEKLFF.

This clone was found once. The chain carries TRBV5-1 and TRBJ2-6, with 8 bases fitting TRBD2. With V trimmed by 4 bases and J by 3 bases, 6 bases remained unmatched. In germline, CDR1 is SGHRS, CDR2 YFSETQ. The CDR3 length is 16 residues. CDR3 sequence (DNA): TGCGCCAGCAGCCCGTCGGGGGGGCTTGGGGCCAACGTCCTGACTTTC. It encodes CASSPSGGLGANVLTF.

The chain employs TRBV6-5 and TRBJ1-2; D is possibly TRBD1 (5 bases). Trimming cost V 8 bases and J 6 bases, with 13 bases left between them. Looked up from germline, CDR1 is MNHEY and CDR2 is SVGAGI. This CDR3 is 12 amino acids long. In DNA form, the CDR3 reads TGTGCCAGCGCTGCAGGGATTAATGGCTACACCTTC. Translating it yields CASAAGINGYTF.

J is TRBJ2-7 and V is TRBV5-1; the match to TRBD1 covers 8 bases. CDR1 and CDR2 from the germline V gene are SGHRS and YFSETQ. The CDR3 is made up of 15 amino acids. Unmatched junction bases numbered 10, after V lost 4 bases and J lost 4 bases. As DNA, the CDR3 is TGCGCCAGCAGCCCTGGACAGGGAGTAGAATACGAGCAGTACTTC. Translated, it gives CASSPGQGVEYEQYF.

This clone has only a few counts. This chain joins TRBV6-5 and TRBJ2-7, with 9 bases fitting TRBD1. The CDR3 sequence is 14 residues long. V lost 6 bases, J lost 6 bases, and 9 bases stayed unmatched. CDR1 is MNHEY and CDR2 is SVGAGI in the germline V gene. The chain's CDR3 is CASSKQGADGEQYF. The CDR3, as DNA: TGTGCCAGCAGCAAACAGGGGGCTGACGGCGAGCAGTACTTC.

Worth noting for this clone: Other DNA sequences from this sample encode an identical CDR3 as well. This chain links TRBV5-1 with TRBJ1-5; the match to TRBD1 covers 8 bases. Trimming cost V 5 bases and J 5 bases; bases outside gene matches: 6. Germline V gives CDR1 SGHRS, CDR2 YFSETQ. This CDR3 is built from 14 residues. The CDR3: CASSLGQGDQPQHF. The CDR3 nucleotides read TGCGCCAGCAGTCTCGGACAGGGCGATCAGCCCCAGCATTTT.

As DNA, the CDR3 is TGTGCCAGCAGACGCACAGGGTTACTCTACGAGCAGTACTTC. It translates to CASRRTGLLYEQYF. The rearrangement links TRBV2 to TRBJ2-7; maybe TRBD1 (6 bases). Trimming pared 6 bases from V and 3 bases from J, leaving 15 bases between. The CDR3 loop spans 14 amino acids. Germline lookup yields CDR1 SNHLY and CDR2 FYNNEI.

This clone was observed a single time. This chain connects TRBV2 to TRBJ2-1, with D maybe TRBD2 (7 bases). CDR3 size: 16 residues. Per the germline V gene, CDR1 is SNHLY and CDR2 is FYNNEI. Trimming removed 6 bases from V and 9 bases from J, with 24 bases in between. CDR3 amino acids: CASRNQLATLGGEQFF. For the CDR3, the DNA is TGTGCCAGCAGGAACCAACTAGCGACCCTAGGGGGTGAGCAGTTCTTC.

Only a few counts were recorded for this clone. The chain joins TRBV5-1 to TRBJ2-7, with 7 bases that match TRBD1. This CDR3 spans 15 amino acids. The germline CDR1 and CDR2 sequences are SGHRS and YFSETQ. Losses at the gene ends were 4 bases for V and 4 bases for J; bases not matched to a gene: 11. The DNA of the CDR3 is TGCGCCAGCAGCCCCCAACAGGGGCAGGGATACGAGCAGTACTTC. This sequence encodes CASSPQQGQGYEQYF.

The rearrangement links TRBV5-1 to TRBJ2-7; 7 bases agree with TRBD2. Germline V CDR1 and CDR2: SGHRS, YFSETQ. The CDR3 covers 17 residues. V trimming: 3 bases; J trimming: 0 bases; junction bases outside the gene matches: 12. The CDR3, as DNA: TGCGCCAGCAGCTCCGGGGGGTACGGGGAGGCCTCCTACGAGCAGTACTTC. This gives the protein CASSSGGYGEASYEQYF.

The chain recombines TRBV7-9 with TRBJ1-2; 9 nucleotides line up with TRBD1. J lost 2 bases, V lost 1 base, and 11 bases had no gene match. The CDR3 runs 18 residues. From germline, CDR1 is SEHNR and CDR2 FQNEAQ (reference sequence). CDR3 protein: CASSLVGRGQGGNYGYTF. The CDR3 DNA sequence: TGTGCCAGCAGCTTAGTAGGGAGGGGACAGGGAGGAAACTATGGCTACACCTTC.

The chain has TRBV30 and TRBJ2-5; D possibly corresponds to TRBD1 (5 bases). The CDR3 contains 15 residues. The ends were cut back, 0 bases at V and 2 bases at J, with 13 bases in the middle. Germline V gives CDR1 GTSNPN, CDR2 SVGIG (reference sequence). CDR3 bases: TGTGCCTGGAGTGTAGGGGCAGGGTGGCAAGAGACCCAGTACTTC. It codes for CAWSVGAGWQETQYF.

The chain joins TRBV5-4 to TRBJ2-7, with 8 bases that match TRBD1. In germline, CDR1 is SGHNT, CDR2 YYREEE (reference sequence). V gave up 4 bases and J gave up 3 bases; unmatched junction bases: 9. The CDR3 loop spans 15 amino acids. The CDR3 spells CASSPGAGGHYEQYF. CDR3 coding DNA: TGTGCCAGCAGCCCGGGGGCAGGGGGCCACTACGAGCAGTACTTC.

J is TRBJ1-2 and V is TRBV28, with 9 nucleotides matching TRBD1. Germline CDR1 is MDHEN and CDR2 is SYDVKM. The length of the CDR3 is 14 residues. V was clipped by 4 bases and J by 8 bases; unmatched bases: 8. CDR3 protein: CASSYTGGVVGYTF. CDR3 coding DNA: TGTGCCAGCAGTTATACAGGGGGCGTAGTAGGCTACACCTTC.

CDR3 nucleotide sequence: TGTGCCAGCAGCCAGGGGCTGCGGGACAGGGATGTTTATGGCTACACCTTC. It specifies CASSQGLRDRDVYGYTF. The rearrangement links TRBV11-2 to TRBJ1-2, with TRBD1 matching over 9 bases. Trimming cost V 5 bases and J 5 bases; bases outside gene matches: 15. The CDR3 is 17 residues long. Germline CDR1 reads SGHAT; CDR2 reads FQNNGV.

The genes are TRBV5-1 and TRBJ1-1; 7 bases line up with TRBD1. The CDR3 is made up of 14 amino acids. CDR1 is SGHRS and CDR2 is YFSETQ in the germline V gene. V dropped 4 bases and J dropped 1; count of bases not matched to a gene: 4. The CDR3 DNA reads TGCGCCAGCAGCGTTACAGGGGCGAACACTGAAGCTTTCTTT. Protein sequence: CASSVTGANTEAFF.

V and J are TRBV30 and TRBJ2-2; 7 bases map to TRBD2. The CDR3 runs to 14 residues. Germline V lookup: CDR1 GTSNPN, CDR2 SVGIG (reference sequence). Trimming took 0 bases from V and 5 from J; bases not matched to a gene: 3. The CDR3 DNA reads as TGTGCCTGGAGTGTGCTAGCGGTGACCGGGGAGCTGTTTTTT. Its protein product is CAWSVLAVTGELFF.

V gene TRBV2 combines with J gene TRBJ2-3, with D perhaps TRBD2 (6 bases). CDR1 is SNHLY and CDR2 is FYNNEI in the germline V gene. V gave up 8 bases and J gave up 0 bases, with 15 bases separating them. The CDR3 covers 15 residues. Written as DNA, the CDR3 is TGTGCCAGCCACCAACCCGGGGGAAGCACAGATACGCAGTATTTT. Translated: CASHQPGGSTDTQYF.